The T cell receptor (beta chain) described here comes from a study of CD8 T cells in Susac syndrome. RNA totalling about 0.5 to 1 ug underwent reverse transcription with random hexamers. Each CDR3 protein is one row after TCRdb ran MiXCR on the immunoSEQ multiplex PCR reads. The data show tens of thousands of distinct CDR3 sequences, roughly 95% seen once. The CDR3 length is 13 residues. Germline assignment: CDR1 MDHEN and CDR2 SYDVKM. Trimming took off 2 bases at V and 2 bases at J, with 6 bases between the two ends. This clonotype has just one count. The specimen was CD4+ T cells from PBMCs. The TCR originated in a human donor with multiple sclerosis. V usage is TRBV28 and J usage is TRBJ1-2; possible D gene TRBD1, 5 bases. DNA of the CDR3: TGTGCCAGCAGTTTAGAGGGGAACTATGGCTACACCTTC. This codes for CASSLEGNYGYTF.